The next 2 T cell receptor beta chains were all read from a single sample in a study of T cell responses to AZD1222 COVID-19 vaccine (dated by TCRdb to about 2021). Libraries were prepared through the immunoSEQ multiplex PCR assay. TCRdb provides this immuneACCESS table in a form limited to in-frame rearrangements. Some clones are lacking; in checked studies, under half of them reflect an unresolved V gene, and why the rest are absent is not known. This sample gives about 110,000 clones in total; 90% to 95% of them show up just once. The ten largest clones capture roughly 5.6% of the sample. This specimen's time point label, per the study, means: about 28 days (+/-7) after the second vaccine dose. Material: peripheral blood, obtained 28 days after the second AZD1222 dose. The receptors shown here come from an adult who received the AZD1222 COVID-19 vaccine.

The V call is TRBV18, the J call TRBJ1-6; D not certain. The germline CDR1 and CDR2 sequences are KGHSH and LQKENI. The CDR3 loop spans 15 amino acids. Trimming took 3 bases from V and 3 from J, leaving 9 bases between them. CDR3 in amino acids: CASSPVSLYNSPLHF. In nucleotides, the CDR3 is TGTGCCAGCTCACCCGTCAGCCTCTATAATTCACCCCTCCACTTT.

This chain uses TRBV13 with TRBJ1-2; 7 bases are a match to TRBD1. CDR1 and CDR2 from the germline V gene are PRHDT and FYEKMQ (reference sequence). Germline trimming cut 1 base from V and 4 bases from J; bases unmatched to any gene: 3. The CDR3 has 14 amino acids. The CDR3 reads CASSLDRGSYGYTF. The DNA of the CDR3 is TGTGCCAGCAGCTTAGACAGGGGAAGCTATGGCTACACCTTC.